The 7 T cell receptor beta chains below all came from one sample that was sequenced in a study of glioma-infiltrating T cells. TCR alpha and beta CDR3 regions were amplified from RNA using iRepertoire nested multiplex PCR. TCRdb processed the multiplex PCR reads anew with MiXCR; each CDR3 protein has one entry. This table holds about 130,000 distinct CDR3 sequences, around 25% found once. The material sequenced was glioma tissue, nonneoplastic brain tissue, or PBMCs (not recorded which). These receptors originate from a human donor with low-grade glioma or glioblastoma, undergoing nonglioma brain surgery, or in good health (not recorded which).

On this clonotype itself: Relative to the germline gene, one junction end is altered; a read error may explain this. The rearrangement uses TRBV7-2 and TRBJ2-3; D is undetermined. CDR3 length: 14 amino acids. Germline V gene sequence: CDR1 SGHTA, CDR2 FQGNSA. The CDR3 sequence: CVSSQWRSSDTQYF. CDR3 in DNA: TGTGTCAGCAGTCAATGGAGATCCTCGGATACGCAGTATTTT.

This chain joins TRBV29-1 and TRBJ1-1, with D uncertain. The ends were cut back, 6 bases at V and 0 bases at J, with 14 bases in the middle. This CDR3 region has 14 residues. Looked up from germline, CDR1 is SQVTM and CDR2 is ANQGSEA. CDR3 sequence (DNA): TGCAGCGTCGATCGAGACGGACTGAACACTGAAGCTTTCTTT. Protein sequence: CSVDRDGLNTEAFF.

CDR3 residues: CASTLTGASYNEQFF. CDR3 DNA sequence: TGTGCCAGCACCCTGACAGGGGCCTCCTACAATGAGCAGTTCTTC. J is TRBJ2-1 and V is TRBV2; 8 bases match TRBD1. This CDR3 comprises 15 residues. CDR1 and CDR2 (germline): SNHLY, FYNNEI. The V segment lost 7 bases and the J segment 0 bases; nucleotides outside the gene matches: 5.

V and J are TRBV6-1 and TRBJ2-7, with D perhaps TRBD2 (5 bases). The CDR3 has 14 residues. V gave up 6 bases and J gave up 7 bases, with 19 bases separating them. Germline values: CDR1 MNHNS, CDR2 SASEGT. CDR3 coding DNA: TGTGCCAGCAGCGAGAAGCTTCCACTAGGGGAGCAGTACGTC. This sequence encodes CASSEKLPLGEQYV.

The chain carries TRBV7-2 and TRBJ2-3; TRBD1 is a possible D gene (6 bases). Trimming cost V 4 bases and J 4 bases, with 9 bases left between them. Germline V lookup: CDR1 SGHTA, CDR2 FQGNSA. The CDR3 has 13 residues. For the CDR3, the DNA is TGTGCCAGCAGCTCGGGACAATCAGATACGCAGTATTTT. It specifies CASSSGQSDTQYF.

This clonotype occurred a few times. This chain joins TRBV2 and TRBJ1-5, with D perhaps TRBD1 (5 bases). With 6 bases removed from V and 3 bases from J, the gap between germline ends came to 9 bases. This CDR3 is built from 13 residues. Germline V gene lookup returns CDR1 SNHLY and CDR2 FYNNEI. Here the CDR3 DNA reads TGTGCCAGCAGGGAACAGGCCAATCAGCCCCAGCATTTT. Its protein product is CASREQANQPQHF.

This clonotype was counted a few times. Here the CDR3 DNA reads TGTGCCAGCAGTTACTCAGGGAAGAAGCAGCCCCAGCATTTT. Translating it yields CASSYSGKKQPQHF. The chain links TRBV6-2 or TRBV6-3 to TRBJ1-5; no clear D gene. Trimming removed 0 bases from V and 7 bases from J, with 10 bases in between. The CDR3 is made up of 14 amino acids. CDR1 and CDR2 from the germline V gene are MNHEY and SVGEGT.